This T cell receptor beta chain stems from a study of T-cell memory formation after mild COVID-19. TCRdb redid the calling of the 5' RACE reads with MiXCR, one entry per CDR3 protein. The table records 250,000 to 300,000 distinct CDR3 sequences, 15% to 20% of them present only once. This CDR3 has 13 residues. The germline V and J ends were trimmed by 2 bases and 5 bases, with 9 bases remaining between them. Germline-derived CDR1 and CDR2 are MNHNS and SASEGT. The clonotype comes from a man aged 18 to 30 who had mild COVID-19 (a few samples of this study predate the infection). Cell type and time point are not known. The sample consisted of PBMCs or a T cell subset sorted from them (not recorded which). This rearrangement joins TRBV6-1 to TRBJ2-5, with D possibly being TRBD1 (5 bases). The CDR3 protein is CASSEFQGETQYF. CDR3 in DNA: TGTGCCAGCAGTGAATTCCAGGGTGAGACCCAGTACTTC.